The 30 T cell receptor beta chains given below trace back to one sample, sequenced in a study of lymphopenia after photon versus proton radiotherapy. TCRdb keeps only in-frame clones here, not all; method: immunoSEQ multiplex PCR. The profile shows more than 15,000 clones, just under 85% of them singletons. Sample: peripheral blood, taken from a patient treated with photon-based radiotherapy. Receptors were obtained from a woman in her fifties or sixties with pancreatic cancer.

This clone is medium-sized within its sample. The chain uses TRBV19 and TRBJ1-1, with D possibly TRBD1 on 5 matching bases. Germline V gene data show CDR1 as LNHDA and CDR2 as SQIVND (reference sequence). V was clipped by 7 bases and J by 1 base, with 7 bases between them. The CDR3 spans 12 residues. CDR3 protein: CASNTGNTEAFF. The DNA for the CDR3 is TGTGCCAGTAATACAGGGAACACTGAAGCTTTCTTT.

The chain employs TRBV28 and TRBJ2-7, with D possibly being TRBD2 (5 bases). Germline V lookup: CDR1 MDHEN, CDR2 SYDVKM. Deletions cut 2 bases from V and 1 base from J, with 9 bases between. This CDR3 spans 14 amino acids. The CDR3 sequence is CASSLGRASYEQYF. Here the CDR3 DNA reads TGTGCCAGCAGTTTAGGGCGGGCTTCCTACGAGCAGTACTTC.

The chain employs TRBV13 and TRBJ1-1, with 8 bases identical to TRBD1. V lost 4 bases to trimming and J lost 5 bases; unmatched junction nucleotides: 6. The CDR3 length is 14 residues. CDR1 and CDR2 (germline): PRHDT, FYEKMQ (reference sequence). DNA for the CDR3: TGTGCCAGCAGCTACGACAGGGGCAGGACTGAAGCTTTCTTT. Translating gives CASSYDRGRTEAFF.

The chain combines TRBV7-2 with TRBJ2-7; D might be TRBD1 (6 bases). The CDR3 covers 12 residues. Germline V CDR1 and CDR2: SGHTA, FQGNSA. V lost 6 bases and J lost 6, with 12 bases in between. CDR3 nucleotide sequence: TGTGCCAGCAGTACACAGGGTTCCGAGCAGTACTTC. Protein: CASSTQGSEQYF.

V and J are TRBV15 and TRBJ2-7; D is unclear. Trimming left V 1 base short and J 3 bases short, with 4 bases between. The CDR3 is made up of 12 amino acids. Germline CDR1 and CDR2: LNHNV and YYDKDF (reference sequence). The CDR3 DNA reads as TGTGCCACCAGCAGAGCAGACTACGAGCAGTACTTC. This translates into CATSRADYEQYF.

The gene calls are TRBV29-1 and TRBJ2-6; D uncertain. This CDR3 has 15 amino acids. Germline loops: CDR1 SQVTM, CDR2 ANQGSEA. Trimming removed 4 bases from V and 0 bases from J, with 10 bases in between. This CDR3 reads CSVVGQPSGANVLTF. The CDR3 coding sequence is TGCAGCGTTGTAGGGCAGCCCTCTGGGGCCAACGTCCTGACTTTC.

The J gene is TRBJ1-4, the V gene TRBV4-3; TRBD1 matches at 8 bases. Trimming cost V 4 bases and J 4 bases; bases outside gene matches: 8. The CDR3 totals 16 residues. Germline V gene data show CDR1 as LGHNA and CDR2 as YSLEER. Here the CDR3 reads CASSPGQGPVNEKLFF. Here the CDR3 DNA reads TGCGCCAGCAGCCCCGGACAGGGACCAGTTAATGAAAAACTGTTTTTT.

The chain carries TRBV6-5 and TRBJ1-5; 9 bases agree with TRBD1. This CDR3 is 14 amino acids long. Germline CDR1 and CDR2: MNHEY and SVGAGI. V gave up 5 bases and J gave up 6 bases; unmatched junction bases: 5. The CDR3: CASSRTGGIQPQHF. CDR3 DNA: TGTGCCAGCAGTCGAACAGGGGGCATTCAGCCCCAGCATTTT.

The rearrangement links TRBV19 to TRBJ2-1; 10 bases are shared with TRBD2. This CDR3 has 15 amino acids. The germline V gene has CDR1 LNHDA and CDR2 SQIVND (reference sequence). V was pared by 3 bases and J by 8 bases, with 7 bases of the junction left unmatched. CDR3 coding DNA: TGTGCCAGTAGTATTAGCGGGAGGCCCATCGATGAGCAGTTCTTC. This codes for CASSISGRPIDEQFF.

The chain recombines TRBV15 with TRBJ2-3, with D unclear. V lost 1 base to trimming and J lost 5 bases, with 4 bases between them. CDR3 length: 12 amino acids. Germline CDR1 LNHNV, CDR2 YYDKDF (reference sequence). CDR3 coding DNA: TGTGCCACCAGCAGAGTGGGAGATACGCAGTATTTT. This translates into CATSRVGDTQYF.

DNA of the CDR3: TGTGCCAGCAGTTCTCAGGACAGGAGCCCCTACGAGCAGTACTTC. It specifies CASSSQDRSPYEQYF. J is TRBJ2-7 and V is TRBV6-1; TRBD1 aligns across 7 bases. Germline assignment: CDR1 MNHNS and CDR2 SASEGT. Trimming at V came to 5 bases and at J to 2 bases, leaving 9 bases not matched to a gene. The CDR3 is made up of 15 amino acids.

The CDR3 loop is CASSVVGGGTGELFF. In DNA form, the CDR3 reads TGTGCCAGCAGCGTAGTGGGAGGGGGCACCGGGGAGCTGTTTTTT. The chain is built from TRBV9 and TRBJ2-2, with D possibly TRBD2 on 7 matching bases. V dropped 0 bases and J dropped 4 bases, with 10 bases sitting between them. The CDR3 contains 15 residues. CDR1 is SGDLS, CDR2 YYNGEE, per germline.

This chain connects TRBV5-8 to TRBJ2-1; perhaps D is TRBD1 or TRBD2 (7 bases each). The CDR3 runs to 15 residues. Trimming left V 4 bases short and J 6 bases short, with 17 bases between. Germline V CDR1 and CDR2: SGHTS, YDEGEE. The CDR3 region is CASSATGTGGNEQFF. CDR3 DNA: TGTGCCAGCAGCGCGACAGGGACGGGGGGCAATGAGCAGTTCTTC.

The CDR3 reads CASSGGPPQETQYF. The DNA of the CDR3 is TGTGCCAGCAGTGGGGGTCCGCCCCAAGAGACCCAGTACTTC. The chain uses TRBV2 and TRBJ2-5; D not certain. There are 14 residues in the CDR3. Germline CDR1 is SNHLY and CDR2 is FYNNEI. V dropped 4 bases and J dropped 1 base, with 10 bases sitting between them.

The chain recombines TRBV7-9 with TRBJ2-7, with TRBD2 matching over 9 bases. CDR1 is SEHNR, CDR2 FQNEAQ, per germline (reference sequence). V trimming: 1 base; J trimming: 7 bases; junction bases outside the gene matches: 8. This CDR3 comprises 15 residues. CDR3 protein: CASSLGASGVREQYF. In DNA, the CDR3 is TGTGCCAGCAGCTTAGGGGCTAGCGGGGTGAGGGAGCAGTACTTC.

With respect to this clone: Additional DNA sequences in this sample encode the identical CDR3. V is TRBV7-6 and J is TRBJ1-1; the D gene is possibly TRBD1 (5 bases). From germline, CDR1 is SGHVS and CDR2 FNYEAQ. V lost 5 bases, J lost 1 base, and 11 bases lay in between. The CDR3 sequence is 14 residues long. Here the CDR3 reads CASSLIGGNTEAFF. The CDR3 nucleotides are TGTGCCAGCAGCCTCATCGGGGGGAACACTGAAGCTTTCTTT.

V usage is TRBV5-6 and J usage is TRBJ1-1; tentative D call: TRBD1 (6 bases). From germline, CDR1 is SGHDT and CDR2 YYEEEE. The ends were cut back, 2 bases at V and 5 bases at J, with 13 bases in the middle. The CDR3 is made up of 14 amino acids. CDR3 sequence (DNA): TGTGCCAGCAGCTTACCTGGGGGCCGGACTGAAGCTTTCTTT. Translating gives CASSLPGGRTEAFF.

The V and J genes are TRBV28 and TRBJ2-1, with D possibly TRBD1 on 5 matching bases. Germline-derived CDR1 and CDR2 are MDHEN and SYDVKM. The V and J ends lost 5 bases and 0 bases respectively, with 17 bases between them. This CDR3 spans 17 amino acids. The DNA for the CDR3 is TGTGCCAGCAGTCAAACCAGGGTCTGGGGCTCCTACAATGAGCAGTTCTTC. Translated, it gives CASSQTRVWGSYNEQFF.

Comment on this clone: Sequence at one end of the junction differs from germline and may be a read error. The V gene is TRBV12-5, the J gene TRBJ2-1; 7 bases are a match to TRBD1. This CDR3 is 15 amino acids long. The V gene's germline CDR1 is LGHNT and CDR2 FRNRAP. As DNA, the CDR3 is TGTGCTAGTGGGCGTGGGACAGACTCTTACAGTGAGCAGTTCTTC. It translates to CASGRGTDSYSEQFF. Combining the CDR3 with reference TRBV12-5 and TRBJ2-1 gives the whole variable domain DARVTQTPRHKVTEMGQEVTMRCQPILGHNTVFWYRQTMMQGLELLAYFRNRAPLDDSGMPKDRFSAEMPDATLATLKIQPSEPRDSAVYFCASGRGTDSYSEQFFGPGTRLTVL.

The chain is built from TRBV5-1 and TRBJ2-1; 14 bases agree with TRBD2. The CDR3 is 18 amino acids. CDR1 SGHRS and CDR2 YFSETQ come from the germline V gene. V lost 4 bases, J lost 6 bases, and 12 bases stayed unmatched. Here the CDR3 DNA reads TGCGCCAGCAGCCAAGCTCCATCCGGGACTAGCGGGAGCAATGAGCAGTTCTTC. This gives the protein CASSQAPSGTSGSNEQFF.

V is TRBV27 and J is TRBJ1-3, with 12 nucleotides matching TRBD1. This CDR3 has 18 residues. Germline CDR1 reads MNHEY; CDR2 reads SMNVEV (reference sequence). With 5 bases clipped from V and 0 bases from J, the junction kept 8 bases outside the gene matches. In DNA, the CDR3 is TGTGCCAGCAGTCCGGGGACAGGGGGCCCCAACTCTGGAAACACCATATATTTT. Protein product: CASSPGTGGPNSGNTIYF.

This chain links TRBV7-3 with TRBJ2-1; TRBD2 matches at 14 bases. This CDR3 region has 16 residues. Germline V gene sequence: CDR1 SGHTA, CDR2 FQGTGA. The V and J ends lost 1 base and 15 bases, in that order; junction bases with no gene match: 11. The CDR3, as DNA: TGTGCCAGCAGCTTAAATAAGGGACTAGCGGGAGCGGGGCTGTTCTTC. This encodes CASSLNKGLAGAGLFF.

The V call is TRBV19, the J call TRBJ2-2, with 8 bases matching TRBD1. Trimming took 5 bases from V and 7 from J; bases not matched to a gene: 9. This CDR3 spans 15 amino acids. CDR1 is LNHDA and CDR2 is SQIVND in the germline V gene (reference sequence). CDR3 bases: TGTGCCAGTAGTCCCCAGGGACAGGCCATCGGGGAGCTGTTTTTT. Protein product: CASSPQGQAIGELFF.

This sequence joins TRBV5-1 and TRBJ1-2; TRBD1 agrees at 10 bases. This CDR3 comprises 15 residues. Germline V gene sequence: CDR1 SGHRS, CDR2 YFSETQ. V was clipped by 0 bases and J by 7 bases; unmatched bases: 6. The CDR3 bases are TGCGCCAGCAGCTTGGGGACAGGGGGGAAGATTGGCTACACCTTC. Residues: CASSLGTGGKIGYTF.

The chain uses TRBV11-2 and TRBJ2-3; tentatively, D is TRBD1 or TRBD2 (5 bases each). The V gene lost 4 bases and the J gene lost 0 bases, with 11 bases spanning the gap. The CDR3 is made up of 15 amino acids. Germline CDR1 and CDR2: SGHAT and FQNNGV. The CDR3 DNA reads as TGTGCCAGCAGCTCTAGAGGGGTTAGCACAGATACGCAGTATTTT. Protein product: CASSSRGVSTDTQYF.

A single count supports this clone. The rearrangement uses TRBV28 and TRBJ2-7; possible D gene TRBD1, 7 bases. CDR1 is MDHEN and CDR2 is SYDVKM in the germline V gene. V lost 6 bases to trimming and J lost 5 bases, with 17 bases between them. The CDR3 contains 14 residues. The CDR3 sequence: CASRRQGGVHEQYF. CDR3 DNA: TGTGCCAGCAGACGACAGGGAGGTGTCCACGAGCAGTACTTC.

This clone occurred once. V usage is TRBV29-1 and J usage is TRBJ2-2; TRBD2 matches at 7 bases. This CDR3 contains 14 residues. Looked up from germline, CDR1 is SQVTM and CDR2 is ANQGSEA. The trim removed 2 bases at V and 6 bases at J, leaving 6 bases unmatched. DNA for the CDR3: TGCAGCGTTGAAAATTCGGGGGGTCCCGGGGAGCTGTTTTTT. It yields the protein CSVENSGGPGELFF.

V gene TRBV6-4 combines with J gene TRBJ1-1; D ambiguous. V dropped 2 bases and J dropped 4 bases, with 8 bases sitting between them. Per germline, CDR1 MRHNA and CDR2 SNTAGT. The CDR3 runs to 13 residues. CDR3 loop: CASSDRDGTEAFF. CDR3 bases: TGTGCCAGCAGTGACAGGGATGGCACTGAAGCTTTCTTT.

This chain links TRBV4-3 with TRBJ2-2; possible D gene TRBD2, 5 bases. V shed 0 bases and J shed 4 bases, with 12 bases lying between them. In germline, CDR1 is LGHNA, CDR2 YSLEER. The CDR3 loop spans 16 amino acids. The CDR3 region is CASSQDTGSGTGELFF. The CDR3 nucleotides are TGCGCCAGCAGCCAAGATACGGGGTCGGGCACCGGGGAGCTGTTTTTT.

This clone was detected only once. The V gene is TRBV7-8, the J gene TRBJ2-2; TRBD2 is a possible D gene (5 bases). V was pared by 1 base and J by 5 bases, with 11 bases between. Germline V CDR1 and CDR2: SGHVS, FQNEAQ. CDR3 length equals 15 residues. DNA for the CDR3: TGTGCCAGCAGCTTAGGGCATACGGGGACCGGGGAGCTGTTTTTT. Translation: CASSLGHTGTGELFF.